This is a list of T cell receptor beta chains from one sample in a study of control samples from healthy donors and cancer patients. Data came from immunoSEQ multiplex PCR; TCRdb stores just in-frame clones and leaves some out. The data contain almost 90,000 clones, around 86% of them seen just once; the ten biggest clones take up 21%. Sample: blood. These receptors were obtained from a man aged 30 to 39 in good health. Both conserved end residues are part of each CDR3. Each record gives: V gene, clone size, J gene, D gene, CDR3 DNA, CDR3 protein. D genes are given only for firm matches. Expanded clones are given a class, and other clones once, few, many or no size at all.

v_call: TRBV6-5; clone_size: -; j_call: TRBJ1-2; d_call: -; cdr3_nt: TGTGCCAGCAGACTCGGGTCCCGCGGCTACACCTTC; cdr3_aa: CASRLGSRGYTF
v_call: TRBV7-2; clone_size: -; j_call: TRBJ1-3; d_call: -; cdr3_nt: TGTGCCAGCAGCTCCCAGAACTGGGGGACTGGAAACACCATATATTTT; cdr3_aa: CASSSQNWGTGNTIYF
v_call: TRBV10-3; clone_size: -; j_call: TRBJ2-3; d_call: TRBD2; cdr3_nt: TGTGCCACGGGGGGGGATACGCAGTATTTT; cdr3_aa: CATGGDTQYF
v_call: TRBV9; clone_size: once; j_call: TRBJ2-1; d_call: TRBD2; cdr3_nt: TGTGCCAGCAGCGCCGAACTAGCGGGGTACAATGAGCAGTTCTTC; cdr3_aa: CASSAELAGYNEQFF
v_call: TRBV6-6; clone_size: -; j_call: TRBJ1-6; d_call: -; cdr3_nt: TGTGCCAGCAGACATACAGGGCAGGATTCACCCCTCCACTTT; cdr3_aa: CASRHTGQDSPLHF
v_call: TRBV7-2; clone_size: -; j_call: TRBJ1-6; d_call: -; cdr3_nt: TGTGCCAGCAGCTTAGCAATAGGTGGGAAAGAACCGAGCTCCTATAATTCACCCCTCCACTTT; cdr3_aa: CASSLAIGGKEPSSYNSPLHF
v_call: TRBV9; clone_size: -; j_call: TRBJ2-5; d_call: TRBD2; cdr3_nt: TGTGCCAGCAGCGGGGGAGCGGGGGGAGGGGAGACCCAGTACTTC; cdr3_aa: CASSGGAGGGETQYF
v_call: TRBV29-1; clone_size: -; j_call: TRBJ1-2; d_call: -; cdr3_nt: TGCAGCGTTGATCCCGGGGGATTAGGGTATGGCTACACCTTC; cdr3_aa: CSVDPGGLGYGYTF
v_call: TRBV30; clone_size: -; j_call: TRBJ2-5; d_call: TRBD2; cdr3_nt: TGTGCCTGGAGTGAGGCTAGCGGGGGGCCGGGGGAGACCCAGTACTTC; cdr3_aa: CAWSEASGGPGETQYF
v_call: TRBV21-1; clone_size: -; j_call: TRBJ2-7; d_call: -; cdr3_nt: TGTGCCAGCGACAAAGGGACAGGGAAGGGAGAAGAGCAGTACTTC; cdr3_aa: CASDKGTGKGEEQYF
v_call: TRBV11-3; clone_size: -; j_call: TRBJ1-2; d_call: -; cdr3_nt: TGTACCAGCAGCCCCCGTGACGGTGGCGGCTACACCTTC; cdr3_aa: CTSSPRDGGGYTF
v_call: TRBV6-5; clone_size: once; j_call: TRBJ1-2; d_call: -; cdr3_nt: TGTGCCAGCAGGGACGGGGGGAACCCCTTCTATGGCTACACCTTC; cdr3_aa: CASRDGGNPFYGYTF
v_call: TRBV6-5; clone_size: few; j_call: TRBJ1-5; d_call: -; cdr3_nt: TGTGCCAGCGGGGCGGGCAGGGGCCAGCCCCAGCATTTT; cdr3_aa: CASGAGRGQPQHF
v_call: TRBV28; clone_size: -; j_call: TRBJ1-3; d_call: -; cdr3_nt: TGTGCCAGCAGCCGGGGAGGAAACACCATATATTTT; cdr3_aa: CASSRGGNTIYF
v_call: TRBV7-9; clone_size: -; j_call: TRBJ2-2; d_call: -; cdr3_nt: TGTGCCAGCAGCTTAGCCATCGCCGCGGGGCTGTTTTTT; cdr3_aa: CASSLAIAAGLFF
v_call: TRBV5-1; clone_size: -; j_call: TRBJ1-6; d_call: -; cdr3_nt: TGCGCCAGCAGCTTGAAGACAGGAGATTCACCCCTCCACTTT; cdr3_aa: CASSLKTGDSPLHF
v_call: TRBV27; clone_size: -; j_call: TRBJ1-5; d_call: -; cdr3_nt: TGTGCCAGCAGTGCCAGCGAAAATCAGCCCCAGCATTTT; cdr3_aa: CASSASENQPQHF
v_call: TRBV7-2; clone_size: -; j_call: TRBJ1-1; d_call: -; cdr3_nt: TGTGCCAGCAGCCGGGGGGGCATTCAGGGGACTGAAGCTTTCTTT; cdr3_aa: CASSRGGIQGTEAFF
v_call: TRBV30; clone_size: -; j_call: TRBJ2-3; d_call: -; cdr3_nt: TGTGCCTGGAGTGTATTTAGTGGGGCGGAGGATACGCAGTATTTT; cdr3_aa: CAWSVFSGAEDTQYF
v_call: TRBV6-4; clone_size: -; j_call: TRBJ2-1; d_call: TRBD1; cdr3_nt: TGTGCCAGCAGTGCGACAGGGGTTGATGAGCAGTTCTTC; cdr3_aa: CASSATGVDEQFF
v_call: TRBV24-1; clone_size: few; j_call: TRBJ1-1; d_call: -; cdr3_nt: TGTGCCACCAGTGAACCTGGGGAGAACACTGAAGCTTTCTTT; cdr3_aa: CATSEPGENTEAFF
v_call: TRBV9; clone_size: -; j_call: TRBJ2-1; d_call: TRBD1; cdr3_nt: TGTGCCAGCAGCGCGGGACAGGGGGCGGGTGAGCAGTTCTTC; cdr3_aa: CASSAGQGAGEQFF
v_call: TRBV23-1; clone_size: -; j_call: TRBJ2-3; d_call: -; cdr3_nt: TGCGCCACCCGGACCCGCCCCTGCACAGATACGCAGTATTTT; cdr3_aa: CATRTRPCTDTQYF
v_call: TRBV6-4; clone_size: -; j_call: TRBJ1-1; d_call: TRBD1; cdr3_nt: TGTGCCAGCAGCAAGACAGGGAAAACTGAAGCTTTCTTT; cdr3_aa: CASSKTGKTEAFF
v_call: TRBV13; clone_size: -; j_call: TRBJ2-3; d_call: TRBD1; cdr3_nt: TGTGCCAGCAGCTTAGGGGGACAGGGGAGAGATACGCAGTATTTT; cdr3_aa: CASSLGGQGRDTQYF
v_call: TRBV19; clone_size: -; j_call: TRBJ1-2; d_call: TRBD1; cdr3_nt: TGTGCCAGTAGTACCGCGCCCCAGGGGGCGCGAAAAGGCTATGGCTACACCTTC; cdr3_aa: CASSTAPQGARKGYGYTF
v_call: TRBV18; clone_size: once; j_call: TRBJ2-5; d_call: -; cdr3_nt: TGTGCCAGCTCCTTGGGGGCAGGACAACAAGAGACCCAGTACTTC; cdr3_aa: CASSLGAGQQETQYF
v_call: TRBV3-1/TRBV3-2; clone_size: -; j_call: TRBJ2-1; d_call: TRBD2; cdr3_nt: TGTGCCAGCAGCCAAGATCCGGGGGGGTCCTACAATGAGCAGTTCTTC; cdr3_aa: CASSQDPGGSYNEQFF
v_call: TRBV6-5; clone_size: -; j_call: TRBJ1-5; d_call: -; cdr3_nt: TGTGCCATACAACAGGGCGGTGGCAATCAGCCCCAGCATTTT; cdr3_aa: CAIQQGGGNQPQHF
v_call: TRBV5-8; clone_size: -; j_call: TRBJ2-3; d_call: TRBD2; cdr3_nt: TGTGCCAGCAGCTTGGAATCTTCTAGCGGGGGTAGCACAGATACGCAGTATTTT; cdr3_aa: CASSLESSSGGSTDTQYF
v_call: TRBV5-5; clone_size: -; j_call: TRBJ1-2; d_call: TRBD1; cdr3_nt: TGTGCCAGCAGCTTGGGTCGACAGGGATCCTATGGCTACACCTTC; cdr3_aa: CASSLGRQGSYGYTF
v_call: TRBV7-9; clone_size: -; j_call: TRBJ1-2; d_call: TRBD1; cdr3_nt: TGTGCCAGTACAGGGGGCTTCTATGGCTACACCTTC; cdr3_aa: CASTGGFYGYTF
v_call: TRBV28; clone_size: -; j_call: TRBJ1-6; d_call: TRBD1; cdr3_nt: TGTGCCAGCAGAAGACAGGGGACGGGGAATTCACCCCTCCACTTT; cdr3_aa: CASRRQGTGNSPLHF
v_call: TRBV28; clone_size: -; j_call: TRBJ2-5; d_call: -; cdr3_nt: TGTGCCAGCCGGGACACCGTTGCCCCCCAGTACTTC; cdr3_aa: CASRDTVAPQYF
v_call: TRBV29-1; clone_size: once; j_call: TRBJ1-1; d_call: TRBD1; cdr3_nt: TGCAGCGTTGACCCGGACAGGGGCGGATTGAACACTGAAGCTTTCTTT; cdr3_aa: CSVDPDRGGLNTEAFF
v_call: TRBV9; clone_size: once; j_call: TRBJ2-3; d_call: -; cdr3_nt: TGTGCCAGCAGCCCTACAGGGAGCACAGATACGCAGTATTTT; cdr3_aa: CASSPTGSTDTQYF
v_call: TRBV12-1; clone_size: once; j_call: TRBJ2-3; d_call: -; cdr3_nt: TGTGCCAGCTGCAACCTTGTCCCGTCTAGCACAGATACGCAGTATTTT; cdr3_aa: CASCNLVPSSTDTQYF
v_call: TRBV6-1; clone_size: -; j_call: TRBJ2-1; d_call: -; cdr3_nt: TGTGCCAGCAGTGAAGGGCTATTCTTAAGCTCCTACAATGAGCAGTTCTTC; cdr3_aa: CASSEGLFLSSYNEQFF
v_call: TRBV9; clone_size: -; j_call: TRBJ2-1; d_call: -; cdr3_nt: TGTGCCAGCAGCGTAGATAATCTAGCCGTGTACAATGAGCAGTTCTTC; cdr3_aa: CASSVDNLAVYNEQFF
v_call: TRBV18; clone_size: -; j_call: TRBJ2-2; d_call: -; cdr3_nt: TGTGCCAGCTCACCGACAGTCGCGAACACCGGGGAGCTGTTTTTT; cdr3_aa: CASSPTVANTGELFF
v_call: TRBV7-2; clone_size: -; j_call: TRBJ2-1; d_call: -; cdr3_nt: TGTGCCAGCAGCTTGTTAATTAGGGCTACAAGCTCCTACAATGAGCAGTTCTTC; cdr3_aa: CASSLLIRATSSYNEQFF